A selection of T cell receptor beta chains follows, all from one sample in a study of blood T cell repertoires in COVID-19. Here immunoSEQ multiplex PCR was the method, and the copy in TCRdb shows in-frame clones only, minus some. The table lists 350,000 to 400,000 clones, about 90% of them singletons. Sequenced sample: PBMCs or T cells enriched from blood (not recorded which). The receptors were gathered from a man aged 35-49 years in a cohort exposed to, infected with or recovered from COVID-19 (not recorded which). The CDR3 runs from the conserved cysteine through the conserved F or W. Fields, in order: V gene, CDR3 protein.

V gene: TRBV7-2; CDR3 protein: CASSLDRWTGELFF
V gene: TRBV11-2; CDR3 protein: CASSFSYSGSNTGELFF
V gene: TRBV28; CDR3 protein: CASSTGLAGVRYGEQYF
V gene: TRBV28; CDR3 protein: CASSHELQGAYGYTF
V gene: TRBV3-1/TRBV3-2; CDR3 protein: CASRPTGAGNTIYF
V gene: TRBV6-2/TRBV6-3; CDR3 protein: CASSSTSGGGTDTQYF
V gene: TRBV23-1; CDR3 protein: CASSQSGGINEQFF
V gene: TRBV7-6; CDR3 protein: CASRLLAGGPDEQFF
V gene: TRBV24-1; CDR3 protein: CATSDLQGGEAFF
V gene: TRBV2; CDR3 protein: CASSGGLYYEQYF
V gene: TRBV7-2; CDR3 protein: CASSPSTSGSHTQYF
V gene: TRBV7-9; CDR3 protein: CASSLSLAAAGDEQFF
V gene: TRBV2; CDR3 protein: CASTPGMGYGYTF
V gene: TRBV10-3; CDR3 protein: CAGIATSGSTDTQYF
V gene: TRBV5-1; CDR3 protein: CASRTGVNTEAFF
V gene: TRBV29-1; CDR3 protein: CSVEGGGYEQYF
V gene: TRBV9; CDR3 protein: CASSLTGTSVYEQYF
V gene: TRBV7-9; CDR3 protein: CASSLLSGTEAFF
V gene: TRBV5-1; CDR3 protein: CASNIGQGAYGYTF
V gene: TRBV4-1; CDR3 protein: CASSQDPSGGMNTEAFF
V gene: TRBV11-2; CDR3 protein: CASSSGLAGAAYEQYF
V gene: TRBV3-1/TRBV3-2; CDR3 protein: CASSQRFGQKTGELFF
V gene: TRBV12-3/TRBV12-4; CDR3 protein: CASNFGTGGGYTF
V gene: TRBV9; CDR3 protein: CASSVGLAGVGEQYF
V gene: TRBV6-4; CDR3 protein: CASSGTLAGGTNEQFF
V gene: TRBV19; CDR3 protein: CASSEVTNRGLHGYTF
V gene: TRBV3-1/TRBV3-2; CDR3 protein: CASSQQGGEAFF
V gene: TRBV6-5; CDR3 protein: CASSTLSGQLYEQYF